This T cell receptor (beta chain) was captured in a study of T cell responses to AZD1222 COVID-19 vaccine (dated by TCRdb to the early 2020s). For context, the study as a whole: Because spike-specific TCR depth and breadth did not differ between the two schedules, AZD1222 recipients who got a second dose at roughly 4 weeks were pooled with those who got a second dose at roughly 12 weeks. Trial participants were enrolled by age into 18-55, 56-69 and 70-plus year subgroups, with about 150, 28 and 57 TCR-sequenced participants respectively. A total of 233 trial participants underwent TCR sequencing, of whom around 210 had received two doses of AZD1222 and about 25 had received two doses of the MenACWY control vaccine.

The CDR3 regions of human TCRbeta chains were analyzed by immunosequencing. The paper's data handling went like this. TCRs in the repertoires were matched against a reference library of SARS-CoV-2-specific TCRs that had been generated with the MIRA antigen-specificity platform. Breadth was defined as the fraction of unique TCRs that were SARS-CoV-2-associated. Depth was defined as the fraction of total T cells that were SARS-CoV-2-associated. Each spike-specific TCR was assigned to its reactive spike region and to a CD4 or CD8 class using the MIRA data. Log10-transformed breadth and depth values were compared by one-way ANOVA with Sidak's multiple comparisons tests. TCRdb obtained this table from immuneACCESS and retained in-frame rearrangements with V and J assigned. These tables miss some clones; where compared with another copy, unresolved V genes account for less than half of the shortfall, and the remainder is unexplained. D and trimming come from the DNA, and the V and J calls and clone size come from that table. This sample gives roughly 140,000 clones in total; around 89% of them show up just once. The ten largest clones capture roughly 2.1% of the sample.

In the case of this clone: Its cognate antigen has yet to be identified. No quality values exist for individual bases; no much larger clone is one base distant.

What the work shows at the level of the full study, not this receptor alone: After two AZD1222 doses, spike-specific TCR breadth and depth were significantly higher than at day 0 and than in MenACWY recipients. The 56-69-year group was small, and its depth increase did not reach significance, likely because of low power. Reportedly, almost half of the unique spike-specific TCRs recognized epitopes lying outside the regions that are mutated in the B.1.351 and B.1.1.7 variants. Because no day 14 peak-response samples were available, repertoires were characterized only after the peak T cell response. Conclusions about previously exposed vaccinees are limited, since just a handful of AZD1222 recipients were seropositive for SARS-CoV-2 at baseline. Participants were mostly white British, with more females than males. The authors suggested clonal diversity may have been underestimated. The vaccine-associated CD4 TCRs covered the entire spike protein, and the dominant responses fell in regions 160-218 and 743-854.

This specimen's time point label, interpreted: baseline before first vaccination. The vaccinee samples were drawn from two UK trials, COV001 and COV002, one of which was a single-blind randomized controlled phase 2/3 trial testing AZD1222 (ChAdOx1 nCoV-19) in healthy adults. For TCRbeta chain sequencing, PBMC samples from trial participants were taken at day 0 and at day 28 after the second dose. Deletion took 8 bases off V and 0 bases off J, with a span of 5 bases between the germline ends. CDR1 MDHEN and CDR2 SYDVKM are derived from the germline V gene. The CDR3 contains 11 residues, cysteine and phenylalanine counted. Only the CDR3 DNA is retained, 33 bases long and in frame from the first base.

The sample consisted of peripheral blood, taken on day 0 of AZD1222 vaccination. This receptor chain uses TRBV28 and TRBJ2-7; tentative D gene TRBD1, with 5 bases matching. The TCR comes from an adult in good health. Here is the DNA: TGTGCCAGCGGACACTCCTACGAGCAGTACTTC. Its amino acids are CASGHSYEQYF. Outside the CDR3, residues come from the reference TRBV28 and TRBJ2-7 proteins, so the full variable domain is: DVKVTQSSRYLVKRTGEKVFLECVQDMDHENMFWYRQDPGLGLRLIYFSYDVKMKEKGDIPEGYSVSREKKERFSLILESASTNQTSMYLCASGHSYEQYFGPGTRLTVT.